This T cell receptor (beta chain) was recorded in a study of OX40 agonist ivuxolimab in advanced cancers. Turning to the study itself: Prior anti-PD-1, anti-PD-L1 or anti-CTLA-4 therapy did not bar entry, and 40% to 45% had some.

Autoimmune disease history or systemic immunosuppression excluded patients. Measured with immunoSEQ multiplex PCR; TCRdb has only the in-frame clones, and not every one. The sample contains 35,000 to 45,000 clones, roughly 80% of which appear only once. This CDR3 has 14 amino acids. Germline V gene data show CDR1 as SGHTA and CDR2 as FQGNSA. The sequencing here drew on CD4+ or CD8+ T cells sorted from blood, taken in a trial of the OX40 agonist ivuxolimab. This sequence originates from an adult with an advanced solid tumor such as melanoma, head and neck, liver or kidney cancer. The gene calls are TRBV7-2 and TRBJ2-5; 9 bases align to TRBD1. The J call may be wrong; the DNA end is better matched by TRBJ2-7. The CDR3 DNA follows: TGTGCCAGCAGCTTATGGACAGGGGACCACGAGCAGTACTTC. As protein: CASSLWTGDHEQYF.